This TCR beta chain was profiled in a study of beta chain features in type 1 diabetes. The sequenced template was cDNA made from the entire isolated RNA. The method was immunoSEQ multiplex PCR; TCRdb's version includes in-frame clones alone and lacks a portion of them. The sample carries 600,000 or so clones, around 11% recorded once. Germline V lookup: CDR1 PRHDT, CDR2 FYEKMQ (reference sequence). This CDR3 spans 14 amino acids. V was clipped by 5 bases and J by 1 base, with 11 bases between them. In regard to this clone: Antigen: not known.

Overall study findings and caveats: Any HLA type influence on TCRB rearrangement was left unresolved here. When Type 1 diabetes patients were examined, their TCRB CDR3s proved moderately but significantly shorter in all four CD4+ subsets.

Every donor provided one heparinised blood draw, which averaged about 110 mL. This rearrangement joins TRBV13 to TRBJ1-1; no reliable D call. Sequencing was done on a sample of naive CD4+ T cells from blood. The source is a man younger than 40 with type 1 diabetes. CDR3 protein: CASSPGLRNTEAFF. CDR3 nucleotides: TGTGCCAGCAGCCCCGGGCTTCGGAACACTGAAGCTTTCTTT. Combining the CDR3 with reference TRBV13 and TRBJ1-1 gives the whole variable domain AAGVIQSPRHLIKEKRETATLKCYPIPRHDTVYWYQQGPGQDPQFLISFYEKMQSDKGSIPDRFSAQQFSDYHSELNMSSLELGDSALYFCASSPGLRNTEAFFGQGTRLTVV.